This is a list of T cell receptor beta chains from one sample in a study of regulatory T cells in long-lasting Graves disease. One entry per CDR3 protein, called by TCRdb with MiXCR from the multiplex PCR reads. The table includes 310,000 or so distinct CDR3 sequences, approximately 20% detected once. Sequencing used peripheral blood mononuclear cells (PBMCs), obtained when the disease was refractory, from a patient treated with antithyroid drugs. These receptors all come from a female donor with Graves disease. Each CDR3 is given with its conserved first and last residue. The order of the fields is clone size, V gene, J gene, D gene, CDR3 protein, CDR3 DNA. D genes are given only for firm matches. Clone size, where shown, is once, few, many, or a class for clones that have expanded.

>.|TRBV4-2|TRBJ1-1|.
CASSQDLRSEAFF
TGTGCCAGCAGCCAAGATCTGAGGTCAGAAGCTTTCTTT
>many|TRBV4-3|TRBJ1-4|TRBD1
CASSQDSGGFGKLFF
TGCGCCAGCAGCCAAGATTCAGGGGGCTTTGGAAAACTGTTTTTT
>few|TRBV28|TRBJ2-3|TRBD2
CASRTVRGSISYTQYF
TGTGCCAGCAGAACCGTACGCGGGAGTATTTCATATACGCAGTATTTT
>few|TRBV5-5|TRBJ2-3|.
CASSSGRQTDTQYF
TGTGCCAGCAGCTCAGGCCGACAGACAGATACGCAGTATTTT
>few|TRBV11-2|TRBJ1-1|TRBD1
CASSSTRDRGHTEAFF
TGTGCCAGCAGCTCAACACGGGACAGGGGCCACACTGAAGCTTTCTTT
>many|TRBV28|TRBJ1-6|TRBD1
CASKEWTGYSPLHF
TGTGCCAGCAAGGAGTGGACAGGGTATTCACCCCTCCACTTT
>.|TRBV27|TRBJ2-7|TRBD2
CASSSSGRAPGEQYF
TGTGCCAGCAGTTCTAGCGGGAGGGCACCGGGAGAGCAGTACTTC
>.|TRBV13|TRBJ2-7|.
CASSSSGRTLGEQYF
TGTGCCAGCAGCTCGTCGGGACGGACCCTCGGGGAGCAGTACTTC
>many|TRBV27|TRBJ2-7|.
CASSDGYSYEQYF
TGTGCCAGCAGCGACGGTTACTCCTACGAGCAGTACTTC
>many|TRBV2|TRBJ2-4|TRBD1
CASSGTRDRHPRDIQYF
TGTGCCAGCAGTGGAACTCGGGACAGGCACCCCAGGGACATTCAGTACTTC
>.|TRBV7-2|TRBJ2-5|.
CASSLVPGQETQYF
TGTGCCAGCAGCTTAGTTCCAGGCCAAGAGACCCAGTACTTC
>many|TRBV6-1|TRBJ1-5|.
CASSEYGDSNQPQHF
TGTGCCAGCAGTGAATACGGGGATAGCAATCAGCCCCAGCATTTT
>.|TRBV30|TRBJ2-2|TRBD1
CAWSVKPGQGTGELFF
TGTGCCTGGAGTGTTAAACCCGGACAGGGGACCGGGGAGCTGTTTTTT
>.|TRBV2|TRBJ2-2|TRBD2
CASSEPGGGIPGELFF
TGTGCCAGCAGTGAACCGGGCGGGGGGATCCCCGGGGAGCTGTTTTTT
>.|TRBV28|TRBJ1-3|.
CASEGYSGDTIYF
TGTGCCAGCGAAGGGTACTCTGGAGACACCATATATTTT
>.|TRBV27|TRBJ2-1|.
CASSLSGIGVVGNEQFF
TGTGCCAGCAGTTTGTCGGGGATAGGGGTGGTGGGGAATGAGCAGTTCTTC
>few|TRBV29-1|TRBJ1-5|.
CSVVEGNQPQHF
TGCAGCGTTGTAGAGGGGAATCAGCCCCAGCATTTT
>many|TRBV20-1|TRBJ2-7|TRBD2
CSATPFNRLAGYTYEQYF
TGCAGTGCTACCCCTTTTAATAGACTAGCGGGCTACACCTACGAGCAGTACTTC
>few|TRBV10-2|TRBJ1-2|TRBD1
CASSGDRAYYGYTF
TGCGCCAGCAGCGGGGACAGGGCGTACTATGGCTACACCTTC
>many|TRBV2|TRBJ1-2|TRBD1
CASSPQGAYGYTF
TGTGCCAGCAGTCCACAGGGGGCGTATGGCTACACCTTC
>.|TRBV7-4|TRBJ1-1|.
CASSLEVLNTEAFF
TGTGCCAGCAGCTTAGAGGTTTTGAACACTGAAGCTTTCTTT
>once|TRBV6-1|TRBJ2-2|TRBD1
CAGSQGLYTGELFF
TGTGCCGGATCACAGGGGCTCTACACCGGGGAGCTGTTTTTT
>.|TRBV19|TRBJ1-2|.
CASSSRDRYGYTF
TGTGCCAGTAGTAGCCGCGACCGTTATGGCTACACCTTC
>many|TRBV6-5|TRBJ1-2|.
CASSYAPTAYGYTF
TGTGCCAGCAGTTACGCTCCGACGGCATATGGCTACACCTTC
>.|TRBV16|TRBJ1-1|.
CASSQYSLNTEAFF
TGTGCCAGCAGCCAATACAGCTTGAACACTGAAGCTTTCTTT
>few|TRBV12-3/TRBV12-4|TRBJ2-7|.
CASRDRISYEQYF
TGTGCCAGCAGGGACAGAATCTCCTACGAGCAGTACTTC
>many|TRBV28|TRBJ2-7|.
CASSSTGVPTYEQYF
TGTGCCAGCAGCTCGACCGGGGTGCCCACCTACGAGCAGTACTTC
>.|TRBV29-1|TRBJ2-5|.
CSVESETQYF
TGCAGCGTTGAATCGGAGACCCAGTACTTC
>many|TRBV7-2|TRBJ2-5|TRBD1
CASSSGQGGETQYF
TGTGCCAGCAGCTCTGGACAGGGAGGAGAGACCCAGTACTTC
>few|TRBV4-1|TRBJ2-7|TRBD2
CASSQERREASYEQYF
TGCGCCAGCAGCCAAGAAAGGCGGGAGGCCTCCTACGAGCAGTACTTC
>.|TRBV27|TRBJ1-6|.
CASSLRQPGSSYNSPLHF
TGTGCCAGCAGTTTGCGTCAGCCTGGGAGCTCCTATAATTCACCCCTCCACTTT
>.|TRBV27|TRBJ1-1|.
CASRPPTGHLNTEAFF
TGTGCCAGCAGGCCACCCACGGGACACCTGAACACTGAAGCTTTCTTT
>.|TRBV5-1|TRBJ2-4|.
CASSFAANKNIQYF
TGCGCCAGCAGCTTCGCAGCCAACAAAAACATTCAGTACTTC
>.|TRBV29-1|TRBJ1-1|TRBD1
CSVAGQRRDTEAFF
TGCAGCGTTGCGGGACAGCGGAGGGACACTGAAGCTTTCTTT
>few|TRBV11-2|TRBJ2-1|TRBD2
CASSLLGGLAAYNEQFF
TGTGCCAGCAGTCTTCTTGGGGGACTAGCGGCTTACAATGAGCAGTTCTTC
>.|TRBV5-6|TRBJ2-7|TRBD2
CASSLGPGLAPSEQYF
TGTGCCAGCAGCTTGGGGCCGGGACTAGCCCCCTCGGAGCAGTACTTC
>many|TRBV7-2|TRBJ2-7|.
CASSVTSYYEQYF
TGTGCCAGCAGCGTGACTAGTTATTACGAGCAGTACTTC
>.|TRBV30|TRBJ1-2|.
CAWSVSNYGYTF
TGTGCCTGGAGTGTTTCAAACTATGGCTACACCTTC
>.|TRBV18|TRBJ2-5|TRBD1
CASSPRDRGRIIETQYF
TGTGCCAGCTCACCACGAGACAGGGGGCGCATTATAGAGACCCAGTACTTC
>few|TRBV5-4|TRBJ2-1|TRBD2
CASSRRGEREVSEQFF
TGTGCCAGCAGCAGGAGGGGTGAGCGGGAAGTGAGTGAGCAGTTCTTC
>many|TRBV3-1|TRBJ1-1|.
CASSQDGGVNTEAFF
TGTGCCAGCAGCCAAGATGGGGGGGTGAACACTGAAGCTTTCTTT
>many|TRBV7-2|TRBJ2-7|.
CASSRTDHYEQYF
TGTGCCAGCAGCCGGACGGACCACTACGAGCAGTACTTC
>few|TRBV27|TRBJ1-1|.
CASSGDRTEAFF
TGTGCCAGCAGTGGCGACAGGACTGAAGCTTTCTTT
>few|TRBV2|TRBJ2-2|.
CASSGTRGWPGELFF
TGTGCCAGCAGTGGGACCAGAGGGTGGCCCGGGGAGCTGTTTTTT
>many|TRBV6-1|TRBJ1-2|TRBD1
CASSTAGQVHGYTF
TGTGCCAGCAGTACTGCGGGACAGGTCCATGGCTACACCTTC
>many|TRBV6-1|TRBJ2-5|TRBD1
CASRRTGQETQYF
TGTGCCAGCAGGCGGACAGGCCAAGAGACCCAGTACTTC
>.|TRBV20-1|TRBJ2-3|TRBD2
CSAPGLAGVDTQYF
TGCAGTGCGCCGGGACTAGCGGGAGTAGATACGCAGTATTTT
>.|TRBV30|TRBJ2-1|.
CAWTPSAGGNEQFF
TGTGCCTGGACCCCTTCCGCCGGTGGGAATGAGCAGTTCTTC
>few|TRBV30|TRBJ1-5|.
CAWRGGQGQPQHF
TGTGCCTGGAGAGGGGGGCAGGGTCAGCCCCAGCATTTT
>few|TRBV6-4|TRBJ1-2|.
CASSVAGALYGYTF
TGTGCCAGCAGTGTGGCAGGGGCCCTCTATGGCTACACCTTC
>.|TRBV3-1|TRBJ2-2|.
CASSQDARGKWTQNTGELFF
TGTGCCAGCAGCCAAGATGCGAGGGGGAAGTGGACACAGAACACCGGGGAGCTGTTTTTT
>few|TRBV14|TRBJ2-7|TRBD2
CASSLLAGEHEQYF
TGTGCCAGCAGCCTCCTAGCGGGAGAACACGAGCAGTACTTC
>many|TRBV7-9|TRBJ2-7|.
CASSFTGASYEQYF
TGTGCCAGCAGCTTTACTGGGGCCTCCTACGAGCAGTACTTC
>.|TRBV20-1|TRBJ2-7|TRBD2
CSARDRLAGFREQYF
TGCAGTGCTAGAGACCGACTAGCGGGGTTTCGGGAGCAGTACTTC
>many|TRBV7-9|TRBJ2-5|.
CASSPTGTRGETQYF
TGTGCCAGCAGCCCTACCGGGACCCGGGGAGAGACCCAGTACTTC
>once|TRBV6-4|TRBJ2-1|.
CASKTVNEQFF
TGTGCCAGCAAAACAGTGAATGAGCAGTTCTTC
>.|TRBV6-2/TRBV6-3|TRBJ2-1|TRBD1
CASSSTGTGENEQFF
TGTGCCAGCAGCTCGACCGGGACAGGGGAAAATGAGCAGTTCTTC
>.|TRBV29-1|TRBJ2-3|TRBD2
CSVEGWTRGTDTQYF
TGCAGCGTTGAAGGTTGGACTAGGGGCACAGATACGCAGTATTTT
>many|TRBV28|TRBJ2-7|.
CASSFLVGEQYF
TGTGCCAGCAGTTTTTTAGTCGGCGAGCAGTACTTC
>once|TRBV6-5|TRBJ1-2|.
CASSYWGGNGYTF
TGTGCCAGCAGTTACTGGGGGGGGAATGGCTACACCTTC